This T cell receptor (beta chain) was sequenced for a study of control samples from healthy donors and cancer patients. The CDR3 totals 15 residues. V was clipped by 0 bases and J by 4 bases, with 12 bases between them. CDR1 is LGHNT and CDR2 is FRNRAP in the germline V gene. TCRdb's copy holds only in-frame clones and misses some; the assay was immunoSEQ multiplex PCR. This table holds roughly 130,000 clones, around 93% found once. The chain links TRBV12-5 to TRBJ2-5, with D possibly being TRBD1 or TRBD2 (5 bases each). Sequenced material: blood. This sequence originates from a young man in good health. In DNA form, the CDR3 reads TGTGCTAGTGGTTTGGTGGTGGGGACGGGAGAGACCCAGTACTTC. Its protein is CASGLVVGTGETQYF. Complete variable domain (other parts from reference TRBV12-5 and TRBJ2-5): DARVTQTPRHKVTEMGQEVTMRCQPILGHNTVFWYRQTMMQGLELLAYFRNRAPLDDSGMPKDRFSAEMPDATLATLKIQPSEPRDSAVYFCASGLVVGTGETQYFGPGTRLLVL.